Below are 18 T cell receptor beta chains sequenced from a single sample in a study of molecular identifiers for immune sequencing clone quantification (dated by TCRdb to 2016 to 2019). Library generation was performed with PCR. TCRdb lists the instrument as Illumina HiSeq 4000. The public reads were reanalyzed by TCRdb: fastp trimming at Q25, MiXCR alignment, in-frame beta chains only. Merged by CDR3 protein, the rows form single entries marked with the most common genes and DNA. The table for this sample lists under 600,000 distinct CDR3 sequences; about a fifth of them were counted only once. Approximately 0.84% of the sample is in the top ten clones. Material: naive CD8+ T cells from blood, with Jurkat cell RNA spiked in. This sample's cell subset or site label indicates: FACS-sorted CD8+CD4-CCR7+CD45RA+ naive T cells. Receptors originate from a human donor in good health. Some libraries in this study had Jurkat cell RNA spiked in.

This clonotype was seen more than once but under ten times. The rearrangement joins TRBV7-8 to TRBJ1-3; 10 nucleotides line up with TRBD1. Germline V gene data show CDR1 as SGHVS and CDR2 as FQNEAQ. This CDR3 comprises 17 residues. J gave up 0 bases and V 4 bases, and 6 bases lay outside the gene matches. DNA of the CDR3: TGTGCCAGCAGCTATAGACAGGGGGCAAACTCTGGAAACACCATATATTTT. It yields the protein CASSYRQGANSGNTIYF.

This clonotype was recorded at least ten times. The V call is TRBV29-1, the J call TRBJ2-2; D remains unclear. V lost 6 bases, J lost 5 bases, and 10 bases lay in between. Germline loops: CDR1 SQVTM, CDR2 ANQGSEA. The CDR3 consists of 12 residues. The CDR3 DNA is TGCAGCGTATGGGTCGTAACCGGGGAGCTGTTTTTT. Amino acids: CSVWVVTGELFF.

This clonotype turned up a few times. The chain recombines TRBV7-2 with TRBJ1-1, with 7 bases that match TRBD1. Trimming cost V 5 bases and J 0 bases; bases outside gene matches: 15. Germline loops: CDR1 SGHTA, CDR2 FQGNSA. The CDR3 has 18 residues. The CDR3 loop is CASSTFGTEVFMNTEAFF. CDR3 nucleotides: TGTGCCAGCAGCACTTTCGGGACAGAAGTTTTCATGAACACTGAAGCTTTCTTT.

This clonotype was seen ten or more times. This chain connects TRBV20-1 to TRBJ1-4; no clear D gene. V lost 5 bases to trimming and J lost 0 bases, with 19 bases between them. Germline V gene lookup returns CDR1 DFQATT and CDR2 SNEGSKA (reference sequence). CDR3 length: 17 amino acids. CDR3 protein: CSALHPLRAATNEKLFF. In nucleotides, the CDR3 is TGCAGTGCTCTACACCCACTTCGAGCTGCAACTAATGAAAAACTGTTTTTT.

This clonotype was seen a few times. The chain uses TRBV12-3 or TRBV12-4 and TRBJ2-7; 11 bases fit TRBD1. This CDR3 region has 15 residues. Losses at the gene ends were 4 bases for V and 6 bases for J; bases not matched to a gene: 8. CDR3 bases: TGTGCCAGCAGTTCTCCCGGGACAGGGGGTACCGAGCAGTACTTC. Translating it yields CASSSPGTGGTEQYF.

Comments on this clonotype: No conserved phenylalanine or tryptophan ends this CDR3, so it is likely a read error. The chain recombines TRBV27 with TRBJ1-1; 8 bases align to TRBD1. CDR1 and CDR2 from the germline V gene are MNHEY and SMNVEV (reference sequence). The CDR3 is made up of 15 amino acids. Losses at the gene ends were 2 bases for V and 3 bases for J; bases not matched to a gene: 5. The CDR3 DNA sequence: TGTGCCAGCAGTTTAATGGGACAGGCGGACACTGAAGCTTTCTCT. Translating it yields CASSLMGQADTEAFS.

This clonotype came up a few times. This chain joins TRBV19 and TRBJ2-1; 7 bases are a match to TRBD2. This CDR3 has 17 amino acids. The germline gives CDR1 LNHDA, CDR2 SQIVND (reference sequence). Losses at the gene ends were 7 bases for V and 0 bases for J; bases not matched to a gene: 12. The CDR3 loop reads CASKMYGAGDSYNEQFF. CDR3 sequence (DNA): TGTGCCAGTAAAATGTACGGTGCGGGGGACTCCTACAATGAGCAGTTCTTC. The full variable domain, with the rest looked up from reference TRBV19 and TRBJ2-1, is DGGITQSPKYLFRKEGQNVTLSCEQNLNHDAMYWYRQDPGQGLRLIYYSQIVNDFQKGDIAEGYSVSREKKESFPLTVTSAQKNPTAFYLCASKMYGAGDSYNEQFFGPGTRLTVL.

Details on this clonotype: Lacking the conserved final phenylalanine or tryptophan, this CDR3 likely reflects a read error. The chain carries TRBV4-3 and TRBJ2-7; maybe TRBD2 (5 bases). V shed 1 base and J shed 4 bases, with 11 bases lying between them. The CDR3 is 14 amino acids. The germline CDR1 and CDR2 sequences are LGHNA and YSLEER. CDR3 amino acids: CASSQGTGLYEQYS. The CDR3 DNA is TGCGCCAGCAGCCAAGGGACTGGATTATACGAGCAGTACTCC.

CDR3 nucleotide sequence: TGTGCCAGCAGACAGGGGGCCCCGGAGTATGGCTACACCTTC. As protein: CASRQGAPEYGYTF. J is TRBJ1-2 and V is TRBV2; 9 bases fit TRBD1. J was trimmed by 5 bases and V by 6 bases; bases with no gene match: 7. Per the germline V gene, CDR1 is SNHLY and CDR2 is FYNNEI. The CDR3 is made up of 14 amino acids.

This chain uses TRBV7-9 with TRBJ2-2, with 12 bases fitting TRBD1. Germline V gene sequence: CDR1 SEHNR, CDR2 FQNEAQ (reference sequence). V was clipped by 6 bases and J by 6 bases; unmatched bases: 11. This CDR3 region has 17 residues. The CDR3 loop reads CASRGRGTGGLSGELFF. The CDR3 DNA sequence: TGTGCCAGCAGAGGTCGAGGGACAGGGGGCTTGTCCGGGGAGCTGTTTTTT.

This sequence joins TRBV5-5 and TRBJ2-7; D gene uncertain. V lost 0 bases, J lost 4 bases, and 20 bases lay in between. CDR1 and CDR2 (germline): SGHKS, YYEKEE (reference sequence). The CDR3 length is 17 residues. For the CDR3, the DNA is TGTGCCAGCAGCTTGGCCGTGACAAGAAGTCTCGGATACGAGCAGTACTTC. Amino acids: CASSLAVTRSLGYEQYF.

The rearrangement joins TRBV4-2 to TRBJ2-5; a weak D match, TRBD2 (5 bases). This CDR3 is 14 amino acids long. V was cut by 0 bases and J by 3 bases, with 8 bases left in between. CDR1 is LGHNA, CDR2 YNFKEQ, per germline. The CDR3 here is CASSQDNGKETQYF. The DNA for the CDR3 is TGTGCCAGCAGCCAAGATAACGGGAAAGAGACCCAGTACTTC.

This clonotype was counted only a few times. The chain couples TRBV4-3 to TRBJ2-7; 10 bases match TRBD1. The CDR3 loop spans 18 amino acids. Losses at the gene ends were 2 bases for V and 7 bases for J; bases not matched to a gene: 17. Germline-derived CDR1 and CDR2 are LGHNA and YSLEER. CDR3: CASSQWADGTGVPGEQYF. As DNA, the CDR3 is TGCGCCAGCAGCCAATGGGCGGACGGGACAGGGGTCCCCGGGGAGCAGTACTTC.

V usage is TRBV6-2 or TRBV6-3 and J usage is TRBJ2-3; TRBD2 matches 13 bases. The CDR3 has 18 residues. Germline assignment: CDR1 MNHEY and CDR2 SVGEGT. V lost 7 bases, J lost 1 base, and 11 bases stayed unmatched. CDR3: CASKRVAGTSGGTDTQYF. In DNA, the CDR3 is TGTGCCAGCAAAAGGGTCGCCGGGACTAGCGGGGGCACAGATACGCAGTATTTT.

On this clonotype: One end of the junction is discordant with germline, which a read error may explain. V and J are TRBV7-8 and TRBJ2-3; D perhaps matches TRBD2 (9 bases). The CDR3 totals 17 residues. Germline CDR1 reads SGHVS; CDR2 reads FQNEAQ. Here the CDR3 DNA reads TGTGCCAGCAGCTCAATGGGGGGCGGGGGGGGGACAGGTACGCAGTATTTT. Translation gives CASSSMGGGGGTGTQYF.

The sample holds many counts of this clonotype. At one end the junction does not follow the germline gene, possibly because of a read error. The V and J genes are TRBV12-3 or TRBV12-4 and TRBJ2-3, with D perhaps TRBD1 (5 bases). This CDR3 has 13 amino acids. The CDR3 sequence is CASSIAGTDTQYF. The CDR3 nucleotides read TGTGCCAGCAGTATAGCAGGGACAGATACGCAGTATTTT.

This clonotype was detected only a few times. This chain links TRBV6-2 or TRBV6-3 with TRBJ2-1; D call uncertain. Trimming stripped 10 bases from V and 7 bases from J, with 17 bases between. This CDR3 spans 13 amino acids. Germline V gene sequence: CDR1 MNHEY, CDR2 SVGEGT. The DNA for the CDR3 is TGTGCCAACTCACAGTTCTACGGGAATGAGCAGTTCTTC. It encodes CANSQFYGNEQFF.

Turning to this clonotype: This may arise from a read error, as a much more abundant clone is one base away. The chain joins TRBV6-5 to TRBJ2-3, with 7 positions matching TRBD2. This CDR3 has 16 amino acids. Per the germline V gene, CDR1 is MNHEY and CDR2 is SVGAGI. The chain's CDR3 is CAGSYSRRELADTQYF. The CDR3 DNA reads as TGTGCCGGCAGTTACTCCAGGCGGGAGCTAGCAGATACGCAGTATTTT.